The 14 T cell receptor beta chains in this list originate from one sample, sequenced in a study of blood T cell repertoires in COVID-19 (dated by TCRdb to the early 2020s). The method behind the library was the immunoSEQ multiplex PCR assay. Imported from immuneACCESS, the table was reduced by TCRdb to in-frame sequences with V and J called. These copies leave out some clones; in studies compared against another copy, an unresolved V gene accounts for under half, and the cause of the remainder is not known. The table for this sample lists approximately 170,000 clones; 88% of them were counted only once. More than 2% of the sample is held by the ten biggest clonotypes. Material: peripheral blood. These receptors all come from a man aged 50-60 years who had recovered from COVID-19.

J is TRBJ1-5 and V is TRBV10-3, with 8 bases matching TRBD1. The germline CDR1 and CDR2 sequences are ENHRY and SYGVKD. V shed 0 bases, J shed 4 bases, and the junction held 5 bases outside the gene matches. The CDR3 spans 16 residues. The DNA of the CDR3 is TGTGCCATCAGTGAGTCGGGGACAGGAGTAAATCAGCCCCAGCATTTT. It specifies CAISESGTGVNQPQHF.

The J gene is TRBJ2-2, the V gene TRBV7-6, with 9 bases aligning to TRBD2. The CDR3 is 17 residues long. V lost 1 base to trimming and J lost 5 bases; unmatched junction nucleotides: 8. CDR1 SGHVS and CDR2 FNYEAQ come from the germline V gene. CDR3 sequence: CASSLGGGGGATGELFF. The CDR3 DNA follows: TGTGCCAGCAGCTTAGGCGGAGGCGGGGGGGCTACCGGGGAGCTGTTTTTT.

The chain employs TRBV27 and TRBJ2-7; the D gene is possibly TRBD1 (5 bases). Germline V gene data show CDR1 as MNHEY and CDR2 as SMNVEV (reference sequence). CDR3 size: 14 residues. Between the trimmed V and J ends, which lost 3 bases and 3 bases, there was a span of 12 bases. The CDR3 sequence: CASSFRRVGYEQYF. The CDR3 coding sequence is TGTGCCAGCAGTTTTCGCAGGGTGGGCTACGAGCAGTACTTC.

The genes are TRBV20-1 and TRBJ2-2; D might be TRBD1 (5 bases). The germline V gene encodes CDR1 DFQATT and CDR2 SNEGSKA (reference sequence). Trimming removed 3 bases at V and 6 bases at J, with 8 bases between. The CDR3 extends over 12 amino acids. The CDR3 region has the DNA TGCAGTGCTAGTAAGGGGTCCGGGGAGCTGTTTTTT. As protein: CSASKGSGELFF.

The chain uses TRBV19 and TRBJ2-7, with 7 bases aligning to TRBD1. Germline V gene data show CDR1 as LNHDA and CDR2 as SQIVND (reference sequence). The CDR3 contains 14 residues. Trimming at V came to 7 bases and at J to 5 bases, leaving 11 bases not matched to a gene. The CDR3 loop is CASTVRQGDNEQYF. DNA for the CDR3: TGTGCCAGTACTGTTCGACAGGGTGACAACGAGCAGTACTTC.

The chain uses TRBV5-6 and TRBJ2-3; 10 nucleotides match TRBD2. V shed 5 bases and J 0 bases; nucleotides not matched to a gene: 9. The CDR3 has 17 amino acids. Germline V lookup: CDR1 SGHDT, CDR2 YYEEEE. CDR3 in amino acids: CASRRRTSGASTDTQYF. The CDR3 coding sequence is TGTGCCAGCAGGCGGAGGACTAGCGGAGCTAGCACAGATACGCAGTATTTT.

The chain recombines TRBV7-3 with TRBJ1-1; 8 positions match TRBD1. CDR1 SGHTA and CDR2 FQGTGA come from the germline V gene. The CDR3 consists of 14 residues. Losses at the gene ends were 5 bases for V and 6 bases for J; bases not matched to a gene: 8. The CDR3 loop reads CASSPDRVIAEAFF. Here the CDR3 DNA reads TGTGCCAGCAGCCCGGACAGGGTGATTGCTGAAGCTTTCTTT.

The chain combines TRBV15 with TRBJ1-1; possibly TRBD1 for D (5 bases). CDR1 LNHNV and CDR2 YYDKDF come from the germline V gene (reference sequence). The CDR3 loop spans 14 amino acids. The germline V and J ends were trimmed by 0 bases and 5 bases, with 10 bases remaining between them. CDR3 DNA: TGTGCCACCAGCAGAGATCTGGGGGGAACTGAAGCTTTCTTT. It yields the protein CATSRDLGGTEAFF.

V is TRBV12-3 or TRBV12-4 and J is TRBJ1-1; no definite D call. This CDR3 is 12 amino acids long. Trimming shortened V by 6 bases and J by 8 bases, and 13 bases separated the two germline ends. This CDR3 is CASSPSVGEAFF. The CDR3 DNA follows: TGTGCCAGCAGCCCTAGCGTGGGGGAAGCTTTCTTT.

The chain couples TRBV14 to TRBJ1-4; 9 bases align to TRBD1. From germline, CDR1 is SGHDN and CDR2 FVKESK. The CDR3 totals 15 residues. V dropped 4 bases and J dropped 10; count of bases not matched to a gene: 10. The CDR3 DNA is TGTGCCAGCAGCCTAACAGGGGGCGAGTCAACAAAACTGTTTTTT. This codes for CASSLTGGESTKLFF. Together with reference TRBV14 and TRBJ1-4, the CDR3 gives the full variable domain: EAGVTQFPSHSVIEKGQTVTLRCDPISGHDNLYWYRRVMGKEIKFLLHFVKESKQDESGMPNNRFLAERTGGTYSTLKVQPAELEDSGVYFCASSLTGGESTKLFFGSGTQLSVL.

The chain links TRBV20-1 to TRBJ2-2; D could derive from TRBD1 or TRBD2 (6 bases each). Germline values: CDR1 DFQATT, CDR2 SNEGSKA (reference sequence). The CDR3 runs to 16 residues. Between the trimmed V and J ends, which lost 3 bases and 0 bases, there was a span of 14 bases. The DNA of the CDR3 is TGCAGTGCTAGTGGGGGGACATTCGCGAACACCGGGGAGCTGTTTTTT. Protein: CSASGGTFANTGELFF.

This clone was observed a few times. The CDR3 loop is CAWSGGTGNYGYTF. As DNA, the CDR3 is TGTGCCTGGAGTGGAGGGACAGGGAACTATGGCTACACCTTC. The chain carries TRBV30 and TRBJ1-2; the match to TRBD1 covers 9 bases. The CDR3 consists of 14 residues. Germline V gene data show CDR1 as GTSNPN and CDR2 as SVGIG (reference sequence). V lost 1 base, J lost 2 bases, and 2 bases stayed unmatched. The full variable domain, rest sourced from reference TRBV30 and TRBJ1-2, is SQTIHQWPATLVQPVGSPLSLECTVEGTSNPNLYWYRQAAGRGLQLLFYSVGIGQISSEVPQNLSASRPQDRQFILSSKKLLLSDSGFYLCAWSGGTGNYGYTFGSGTRLTVV.

The genes are TRBV3-1 (or the pseudogene TRBV3-2) and TRBJ2-1; D possibly corresponds to TRBD1 (5 bases). From germline, CDR1 is LGHDT and CDR2 YNNKEL (reference sequence). Trimming took off 1 base at V and 7 bases at J, with 11 bases between the two ends. The CDR3 is made up of 14 amino acids. This chain's CDR3 is CASSQVQAINEQFF. DNA of the CDR3: TGTGCCAGCAGCCAAGTACAGGCTATAAATGAGCAGTTCTTC.

The CDR3: CASSLAGEAKNIQYF. The CDR3 DNA follows: TGTGCCAGCAGTTTAGCCGGGGAAGCCAAAAACATTCAGTACTTC. The chain recombines TRBV6-2 or TRBV6-3 with TRBJ2-4; D is perhaps TRBD2 (5 bases). Trimming took 4 bases from V and 0 from J, leaving 10 bases between them. The length of the CDR3 is 15 residues. Germline assignment: CDR1 MNHEY and CDR2 SVGEGT.